This T cell receptor beta chain is drawn from a study of blood T cell repertoires in COVID-19. Comment on this clone: The same CDR3 also results from other DNA sequences found in this sample.

The V segment lost 2 bases and the J segment 3 bases; nucleotides outside the gene matches: 2. The CDR3 spans 14 residues. Germline V gives CDR1 SGHTA, CDR2 FQGNSA. Measured with immunoSEQ multiplex PCR; TCRdb has only the in-frame clones, and not every one. The sample shows some 150,000 clones, roughly 81% of them seen only once. The genes are TRBV7-2 and TRBJ2-7; 9 nucleotides line up with TRBD2. The material sequenced was peripheral blood. This clonotype was obtained from a man aged 35 to 55 who had recovered from COVID-19. CDR3: CASSLLAGDYEQYF. The CDR3 DNA reads as TGTGCCAGCAGCTTATTAGCGGGAGACTACGAGCAGTACTTC.